This T cell receptor (beta chain) was recorded in a study of T cell repertoires in cytomegalovirus infection. On the study more broadly: CMV epitopes, recently identified HLA-C-restricted and well-studied HLA-B-restricted, were used.

V was pared by 5 bases and J by 4 bases, with 7 bases of the junction left unmatched. Germline CDR1 SGHTA, CDR2 FQGTGA. The CDR3 loop spans 16 amino acids. Study-level findings and limits: Carriage of CMV together with the relevant HLA was identifiable through cumulative public TCR beta family frequency.

This clonotype was observed at least ten times. The antigen remains undetermined. From the reads, TCRdb called clonotypes with MiXCR, one entry per CDR3 protein. The sample consists of around 89,000 distinct CDR3 sequences, 25% to 30% of them appearing once. The sample consisted of CD8+ T cells from cultured PBMCs, taken from culture after CMV antigen stimulation. The chain has TRBV7-3 and TRBJ2-1; TRBD2 agrees at 11 bases. The sequence came from a human donor in good health (CMV status not recorded). Some clones in this sample may be carry-over from other donors' samples. CDR3 DNA sequence: TGTGCCAGCAGCCTAGAGACTAGCGGGGCGTACAATGAGCAGTTCTTC. Translated, it gives CASSLETSGAYNEQFF.